This TCR beta chain was recovered during a study of graft-versus-host responses after intestinal transplantation. Study overall: Every one of the recipients received anti-thymocyte globulin induction and afterwards took tacrolimus and steroids for 3 to 4 years.

The method was immunoSEQ multiplex PCR; TCRdb's version includes in-frame clones alone and lacks a portion of them. This table holds about 85,000 clones, roughly 85% found once. Details on this clone: The antigen remains unidentified.

Study-level points and caveats: GvH clones detected in recipient marrow included some appearing first in ileum or blood. Allograft clonal ratios (graft-versus-host to host-versus-graft) were high in patients who had graft-donor T cell macrochimerism.

Germline CDR1 is MNHNS and CDR2 is SASEGT. The CDR3 spans 14 residues. The trim removed 3 bases at V and 7 bases at J, leaving 5 bases unmatched. This clonotype originated in a human donor who received an intestinal transplant. The chain employs TRBV6-1 and TRBJ1-5, with 8 bases identical to TRBD1. This specimen was unstimulated CD4+ T cells sorted from spleen or lymph node cells, taken before intestinal transplant. The CDR3 reads CASSDDRGRQPQHF. The CDR3 region has the DNA TGTGCCAGCAGTGACGACAGGGGCAGGCAGCCCCAGCATTTT.